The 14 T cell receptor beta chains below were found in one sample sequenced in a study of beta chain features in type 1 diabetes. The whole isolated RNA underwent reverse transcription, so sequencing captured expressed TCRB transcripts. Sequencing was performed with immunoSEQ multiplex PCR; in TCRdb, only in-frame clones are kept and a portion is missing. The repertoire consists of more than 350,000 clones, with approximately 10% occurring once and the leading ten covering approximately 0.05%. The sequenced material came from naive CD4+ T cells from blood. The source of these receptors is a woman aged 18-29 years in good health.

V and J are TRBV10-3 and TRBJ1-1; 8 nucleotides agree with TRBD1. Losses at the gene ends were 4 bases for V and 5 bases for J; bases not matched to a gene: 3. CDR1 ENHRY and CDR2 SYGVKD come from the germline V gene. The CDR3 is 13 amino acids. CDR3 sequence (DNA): TGTGCCATCAGTGCCGACAGGGGAACTGAAGCTTTCTTT. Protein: CAISADRGTEAFF.

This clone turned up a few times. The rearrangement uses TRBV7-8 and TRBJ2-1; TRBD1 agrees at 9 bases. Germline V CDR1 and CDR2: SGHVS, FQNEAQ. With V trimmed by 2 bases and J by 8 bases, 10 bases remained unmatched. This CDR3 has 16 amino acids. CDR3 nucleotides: TGTGCCAGCAGCTTAAAACGCCGGACAGGGGTGTATGAGCAGTTCTTC. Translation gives CASSLKRRTGVYEQFF. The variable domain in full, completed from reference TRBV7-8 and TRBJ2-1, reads GAGVSQSPRYKVAKRGQDVALRCDPISGHVSLFWYQQALGQGPEFLTYFQNEAQLDKSGLPSDRFFAERPEGSVSTLKIQRTQQEDSAVYLCASSLKRRTGVYEQFFGPGTRLTVL.

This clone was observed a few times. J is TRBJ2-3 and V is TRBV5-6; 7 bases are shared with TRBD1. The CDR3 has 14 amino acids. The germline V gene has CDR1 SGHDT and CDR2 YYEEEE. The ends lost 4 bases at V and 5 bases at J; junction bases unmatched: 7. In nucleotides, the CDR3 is TGTGCCAGCAGCCCCGGACAGGTGGAAGATACGCAGTATTTT. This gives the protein CASSPGQVEDTQYF.

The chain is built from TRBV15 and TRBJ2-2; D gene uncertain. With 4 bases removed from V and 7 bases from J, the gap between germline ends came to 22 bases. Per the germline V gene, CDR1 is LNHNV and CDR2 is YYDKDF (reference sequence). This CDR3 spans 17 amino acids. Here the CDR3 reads CATSTHPTRQEIGELFF. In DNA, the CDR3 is TGTGCCACCAGCACCCACCCAACCAGACAAGAGATCGGGGAGCTGTTTTTT.

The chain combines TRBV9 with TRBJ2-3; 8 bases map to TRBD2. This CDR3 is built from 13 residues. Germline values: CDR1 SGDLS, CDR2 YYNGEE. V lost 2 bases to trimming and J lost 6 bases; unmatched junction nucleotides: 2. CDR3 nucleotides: TGTGCCAGCAGCGTTAGCGGGGTGGATACGCAGTATTTT. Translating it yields CASSVSGVDTQYF.

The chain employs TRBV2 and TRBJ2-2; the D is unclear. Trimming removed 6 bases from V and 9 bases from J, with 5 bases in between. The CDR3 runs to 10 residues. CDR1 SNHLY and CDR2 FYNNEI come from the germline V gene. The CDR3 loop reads CASSQRELFF. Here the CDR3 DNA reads TGTGCCAGCAGCCAAAGGGAGCTGTTTTTT.

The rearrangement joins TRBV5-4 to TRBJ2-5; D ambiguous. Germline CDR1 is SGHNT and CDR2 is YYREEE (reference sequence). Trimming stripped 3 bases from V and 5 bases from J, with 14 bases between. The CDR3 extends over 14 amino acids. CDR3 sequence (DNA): TGTGCCAGCAGCTGGGGTGGGCAAAAGGAGACCCAGTACTTC. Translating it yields CASSWGGQKETQYF. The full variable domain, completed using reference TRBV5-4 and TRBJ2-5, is ETGVTQSPTHLIKTRGQQVTLRCSSQSGHNTVSWYQQALGQGPQFIFQYYREEENGRGNFPPRFSGLQFPNYSSELNVNALELDDSALYLCASSWGGQKETQYFGPGTRLLVL.

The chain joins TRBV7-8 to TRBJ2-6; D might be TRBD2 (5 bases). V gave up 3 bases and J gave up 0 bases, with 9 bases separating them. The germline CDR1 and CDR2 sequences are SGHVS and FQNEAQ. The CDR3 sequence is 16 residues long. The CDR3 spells CASSLSGFSGANVLTF. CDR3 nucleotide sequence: TGTGCCAGCAGCTTGAGCGGATTCTCTGGGGCCAACGTCCTGACTTTC.

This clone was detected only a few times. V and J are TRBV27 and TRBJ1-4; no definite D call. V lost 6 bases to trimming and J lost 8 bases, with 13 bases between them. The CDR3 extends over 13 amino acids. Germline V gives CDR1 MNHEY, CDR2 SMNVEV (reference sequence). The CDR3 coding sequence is TGTGCCAGCAGCCGCCAAGGTCGGGAAAAACTGTTTTTT. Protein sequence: CASSRQGREKLFF.

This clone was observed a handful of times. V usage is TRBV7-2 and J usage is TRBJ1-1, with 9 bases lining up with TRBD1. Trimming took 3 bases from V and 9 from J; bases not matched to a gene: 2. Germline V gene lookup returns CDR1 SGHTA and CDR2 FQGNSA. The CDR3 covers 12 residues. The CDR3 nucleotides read TGTGCCAGCAGCTTGACAGGGGGAAAAGCTTTCTTT. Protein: CASSLTGGKAFF.

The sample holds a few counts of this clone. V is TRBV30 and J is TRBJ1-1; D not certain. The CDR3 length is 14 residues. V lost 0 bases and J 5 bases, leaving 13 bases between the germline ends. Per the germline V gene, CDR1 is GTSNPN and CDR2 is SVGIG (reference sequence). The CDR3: CAWSVLSGYTEAFF. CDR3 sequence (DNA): TGTGCCTGGAGTGTACTTTCGGGATATACTGAAGCTTTCTTT.

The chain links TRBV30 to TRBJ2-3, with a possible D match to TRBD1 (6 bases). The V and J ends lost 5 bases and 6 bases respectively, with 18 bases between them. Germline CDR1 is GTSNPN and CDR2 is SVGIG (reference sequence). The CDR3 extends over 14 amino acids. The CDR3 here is CAWETGSARDTQYF. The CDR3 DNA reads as TGTGCCTGGGAAACAGGGTCCGCCAGGGATACGCAGTATTTT.

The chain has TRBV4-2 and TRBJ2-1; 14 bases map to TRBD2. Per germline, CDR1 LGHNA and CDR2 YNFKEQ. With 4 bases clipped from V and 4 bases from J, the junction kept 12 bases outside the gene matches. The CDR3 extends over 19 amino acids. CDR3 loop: CASSLSTGTSGRLYNEQFF. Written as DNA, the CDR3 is TGTGCCAGCAGCCTCTCCACGGGGACTAGCGGGAGATTATACAATGAGCAGTTCTTC.

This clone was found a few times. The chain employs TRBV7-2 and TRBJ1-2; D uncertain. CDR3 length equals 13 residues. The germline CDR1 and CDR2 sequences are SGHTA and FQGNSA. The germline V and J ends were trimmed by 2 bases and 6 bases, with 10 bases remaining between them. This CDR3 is CASSLWAADGYTF. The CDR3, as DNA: TGTGCCAGCAGCTTATGGGCAGCTGATGGCTACACCTTC.